These T cell receptor beta chains were read from a single sample in a study of shared clonotypes between healthy human individuals. The assay was immunoSEQ multiplex PCR, and TCRdb's table has in-frame clones only and misses some. The sample lists some 2,000,000 clones, just under 95% occurring once. Sample: naive CD8+ T cells sorted from blood. These TCRs come from a man between 18 and 35 years old in good health. The CDR3 runs from the conserved cysteine through the conserved F or W. D genes are given only for firm matches. Some rows have no size entry. The others give once, few or many, or a class for an expanded clone.

j_gene: TRBJ1-5
d_gene: -
abundance: once
v_gene: TRBV10-3
CDR3aa: CAISELFSNQPQHF
CDR3nt: TGTGCCATCAGTGAACTTTTTAGCAATCAGCCCCAGCATTTT

j_gene: TRBJ2-1
d_gene: TRBD1
abundance: -
v_gene: TRBV7-9
CDR3aa: CASSDGQGGEQFF
CDR3nt: TGTGCCAGCAGCGACGGACAGGGGGGTGAGCAGTTCTTC

j_gene: TRBJ1-2
d_gene: -
abundance: -
v_gene: TRBV28
CDR3aa: CASSRQGTYGYTF
CDR3nt: TGTGCCAGCAGTCGCCAGGGTACCTATGGCTACACCTTC

j_gene: TRBJ2-1
d_gene: -
abundance: -
v_gene: TRBV27
CDR3aa: CASSPGTNSYNEQFF
CDR3nt: TGTGCCAGCAGTCCCGGGACCAATTCCTACAATGAGCAGTTCTTC

j_gene: TRBJ2-7
d_gene: -
abundance: once
v_gene: TRBV29-1
CDR3aa: CSVELGTYEQYF
CDR3nt: TGCAGCGTTGAACTCGGAACCTACGAGCAGTACTTC

j_gene: TRBJ1-5
d_gene: -
abundance: -
v_gene: TRBV30
CDR3aa: CAWSDYSISQPQHF
CDR3nt: TGTGCCTGGAGTGATTACAGTATTAGTCAGCCCCAGCATTTT

j_gene: TRBJ1-1
d_gene: -
abundance: -
v_gene: TRBV6-4
CDR3aa: CASSETVNTEAFF
CDR3nt: TGTGCCAGCAGTGAGACAGTGAACACTGAAGCTTTCTTT

j_gene: TRBJ1-1
d_gene: -
abundance: -
v_gene: TRBV5-6
CDR3aa: CASSLVRGSEAFF
CDR3nt: TGTGCCAGCAGCTTGGTTCGCGGGTCCGAAGCTTTCTTT

j_gene: TRBJ1-1
d_gene: TRBD1
abundance: -
v_gene: TRBV19
CDR3aa: CASSIDLRTGLDTEAFF
CDR3nt: TGTGCCAGTAGTATAGATCTGCGGACAGGGCTAGACACTGAAGCTTTCTTT

j_gene: TRBJ1-1
d_gene: TRBD1
abundance: once
v_gene: TRBV19
CDR3aa: CASSIGGTGNTEAFF
CDR3nt: TGTGCCAGTAGTATAGGAGGGACAGGGAACACTGAAGCTTTCTTT

j_gene: TRBJ2-3
d_gene: -
abundance: -
v_gene: TRBV7-2
CDR3aa: CALRGPGDTQYF
CDR3nt: TGTGCCCTACGGGGGCCCGGAGATACGCAGTATTTT

j_gene: TRBJ1-2
d_gene: -
abundance: once
v_gene: TRBV5-4
CDR3aa: CATHRAHGYTF
CDR3nt: TGTGCCACCCACCGGGCTCATGGCTACACCTTC

j_gene: TRBJ2-2
d_gene: TRBD2
abundance: -
v_gene: TRBV9
CDR3aa: CASSVGLGTGELFF
CDR3nt: TGTGCCAGCAGCGTCGGACTAGGCACCGGGGAGCTGTTTTTT

j_gene: TRBJ1-4
d_gene: -
abundance: -
v_gene: TRBV5-6
CDR3aa: CASSWSGLANEKLFF
CDR3nt: TGTGCCAGCAGCTGGTCAGGGCTGGCTAATGAAAAACTGTTTTTT

j_gene: TRBJ2-7
d_gene: TRBD2
abundance: -
v_gene: TRBV5-4
CDR3aa: CASSREGGGVHEQYF
CDR3nt: TGTGCCAGCAGCCGGGAGGGGGGTGGCGTGCACGAGCAGTACTTC

j_gene: TRBJ2-1
d_gene: TRBD2
abundance: once
v_gene: TRBV28
CDR3aa: CASSRRAGTSGGKEQFF
CDR3nt: TGTGCCAGCAGTCGCCGGGCGGGGACTAGCGGGGGTAAGGAGCAGTTCTTC

j_gene: TRBJ2-5
d_gene: -
abundance: -
v_gene: TRBV28
CDR3aa: CASSLGEREETQYF
CDR3nt: TGTGCCAGCAGTTTAGGGGAACGAGAAGAGACCCAGTACTTC

j_gene: TRBJ2-3
d_gene: -
abundance: -
v_gene: TRBV19
CDR3aa: CASSQGGGADTQYF
CDR3nt: TGTGCCAGTAGTCAGGGCGGGGGCGCAGATACGCAGTATTTT

j_gene: TRBJ2-3
d_gene: -
abundance: -
v_gene: TRBV15
CDR3aa: CATSRASGSDTQYF
CDR3nt: TGTGCCACCAGCAGGGCTAGTGGCTCAGATACGCAGTATTTT

j_gene: TRBJ1-6
d_gene: -
abundance: -
v_gene: TRBV15
CDR3aa: CATSSRETSPLHF
CDR3nt: TGTGCCACCAGCAGCAGGGAGACTTCACCCCTCCACTTT

j_gene: TRBJ2-6
d_gene: TRBD1
abundance: -
v_gene: TRBV9
CDR3aa: CASSIPGQGLVSGANVLTF
CDR3nt: TGTGCCAGCAGTATTCCGGGACAGGGACTTGTCTCTGGGGCCAACGTCCTGACTTTC

j_gene: TRBJ1-1
d_gene: -
abundance: -
v_gene: TRBV11-2
CDR3aa: CASSLRVGTEAFF
CDR3nt: TGTGCCAGCAGCTTGCGGGTGGGCACTGAAGCTTTCTTT

j_gene: TRBJ2-5
d_gene: TRBD2
abundance: -
v_gene: TRBV6-6
CDR3aa: CASSGSGSWETQYF
CDR3nt: TGTGCCAGCAGTGGTAGCGGGAGTTGGGAGACCCAGTACTTC

j_gene: TRBJ1-1
d_gene: -
abundance: -
v_gene: TRBV5-1
CDR3aa: CASSLDGLEAFF
CDR3nt: TGCGCCAGCAGCTTGGACGGTCTGGAAGCTTTCTTT

j_gene: TRBJ1-1
d_gene: -
abundance: -
v_gene: TRBV27
CDR3aa: CASSIDGQLGEAFF
CDR3nt: TGTGCCAGCAGTATAGATGGACAGTTGGGTGAAGCTTTCTTT

j_gene: TRBJ2-5
d_gene: -
abundance: -
v_gene: TRBV5-1
CDR3aa: CASSQRDSQETQYF
CDR3nt: TGCGCCAGCAGCCAACGGGACTCCCAAGAGACCCAGTACTTC

j_gene: TRBJ2-2
d_gene: TRBD1
abundance: -
v_gene: TRBV30
CDR3aa: CAWSVPGTVTYTGELFF
CDR3nt: TGTGCCTGGAGTGTCCCCGGGACAGTTACCTACACCGGGGAGCTGTTTTTT

j_gene: TRBJ2-1
d_gene: TRBD2
abundance: -
v_gene: TRBV7-9
CDR3aa: CASSLLAGGNNNEQFF
CDR3nt: TGTGCCAGCAGCTTATTAGCGGGAGGCAACAACAATGAGCAGTTCTTC

j_gene: TRBJ2-1
d_gene: TRBD1
abundance: -
v_gene: TRBV10-3
CDR3aa: CAITDRGNEQFF
CDR3nt: TGTGCCATCACCGACAGGGGGAATGAGCAGTTCTTC

j_gene: TRBJ2-7
d_gene: -
abundance: -
v_gene: TRBV27
CDR3aa: CASSLGQTSYEQYF
CDR3nt: TGTGCCAGCAGTTTAGGGCAGACCTCCTACGAGCAGTACTTC

j_gene: TRBJ2-5
d_gene: TRBD2
abundance: once
v_gene: TRBV7-8
CDR3aa: CASSLLQRGVRETQYF
CDR3nt: TGTGCCAGCAGCTTACTTCAGCGGGGGGTTCGAGAGACCCAGTACTTC